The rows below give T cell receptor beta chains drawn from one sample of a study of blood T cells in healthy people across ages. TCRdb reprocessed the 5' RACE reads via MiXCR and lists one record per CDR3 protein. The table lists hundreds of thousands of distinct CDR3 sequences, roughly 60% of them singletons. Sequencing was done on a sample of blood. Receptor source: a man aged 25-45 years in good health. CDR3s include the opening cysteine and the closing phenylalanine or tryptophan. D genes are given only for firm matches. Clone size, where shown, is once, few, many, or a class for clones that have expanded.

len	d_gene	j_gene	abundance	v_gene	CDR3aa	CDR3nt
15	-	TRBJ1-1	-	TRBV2	CASIRGAPVGTEAFF	TGTGCCAGCATCCGAGGGGCCCCCGTCGGGACTGAAGCTTTCTTT
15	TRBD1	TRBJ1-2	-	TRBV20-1	CSARKQGAENYGYTF	TGCAGTGCTAGAAAACAGGGGGCAGAGAACTATGGCTACACCTTC
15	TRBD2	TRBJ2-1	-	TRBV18	CASSPSSGVLNEQFF	TGTGCCAGCTCACCGTCCAGCGGGGTGCTCAATGAGCAGTTCTTC
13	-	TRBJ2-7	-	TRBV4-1	CASSKVPGDEQYF	TGCGCCAGCAGCAAGGTACCAGGCGACGAGCAGTACTTC
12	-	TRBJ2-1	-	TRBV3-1	CASSPARGEQFF	TGTGCCAGCAGCCCTGCTCGTGGTGAGCAGTTCTTC
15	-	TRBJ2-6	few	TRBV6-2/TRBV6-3	CASSNGVDGANVLTF	TGTGCCAGCAGCAATGGAGTCGACGGGGCCAACGTCCTGACTTTC
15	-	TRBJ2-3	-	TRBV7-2	CASSFSPGGTDTQYF	TGTGCCAGCAGCTTTTCCCCAGGGGGGACAGATACGCAGTATTTT
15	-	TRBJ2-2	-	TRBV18	CASSPPGLNTGELFF	TGTGCCAGCTCACCACCGGGACTTAACACCGGGGAGCTGTTTTTT
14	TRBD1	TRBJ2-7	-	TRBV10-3	CAISGDRGPYEQYF	TGTGCCATCAGTGGAGACAGGGGGCCCTACGAGCAGTACTTC
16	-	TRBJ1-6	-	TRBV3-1	CASSPILRLYNSPLHF	TGTGCCAGCAGCCCGATCCTCCGGCTGTATAATTCACCCCTCCACTTT
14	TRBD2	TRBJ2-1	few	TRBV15	CATSSGTTYSEQFF	TGTGCCACCTCCTCCGGGACTACCTATAGTGAGCAGTTCTTC
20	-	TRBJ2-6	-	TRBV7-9	CASSSSPRAGTEAGANVLTF	TGTGCCAGCAGCTCAAGCCCAAGGGCGGGGACTGAGGCTGGGGCCAACGTCCTGACTTTC
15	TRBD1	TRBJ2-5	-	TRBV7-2	CASSQQYRGRRTQYF	TGTGCCAGCAGCCAACAATACAGGGGCCGTAGAACGCAGTACTTC
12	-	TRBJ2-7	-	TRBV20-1	CSARRYNNEQYF	TGCAGTGCAAGAAGGTATAACAATGAGCAGTACTTC
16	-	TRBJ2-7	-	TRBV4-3	CASSQDWAPLVYEQYF	TGCGCCAGCAGCCAAGATTGGGCCCCCCTAGTGTACGAGCAGTACTTC
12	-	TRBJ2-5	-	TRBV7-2	CASSPDARGQYF	TGTGCCAGCAGCCCCGACGCCCGGGGGCAGTACTTC
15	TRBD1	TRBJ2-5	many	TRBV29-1	CSVEPDRGRKETQYF	TGCAGCGTTGAACCAGACAGGGGGCGGAAAGAGACCCAGTACTTC
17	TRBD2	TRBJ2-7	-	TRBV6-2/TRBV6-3	CASSYFLGLANSYEQYF	TGTGCCAGCAGTTACTTTCTCGGACTAGCCAACTCCTACGAGCAGTACTTC
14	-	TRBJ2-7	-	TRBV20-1	CSAVTGTLGHEQYF	TGCAGTGCTGTCACCGGGACCCTCGGCCACGAGCAGTACTTC
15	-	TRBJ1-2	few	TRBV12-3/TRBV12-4	CASRGISGGGYGYTF	TGTGCCAGCAGGGGAATTTCGGGGGGCGGCTATGGCTACACCTTC
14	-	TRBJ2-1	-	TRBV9	CASSVGSLDNEQFF	TGTGCCAGCAGCGTTGGCTCATTGGACAATGAGCAGTTCTTC
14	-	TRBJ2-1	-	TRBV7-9	CASSRAGSTNEQFF	TGTGCCAGCAGCCGAGCTGGATCAACCAATGAGCAGTTCTTC
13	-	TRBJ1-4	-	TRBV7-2	CASSLDGPEKLFF	TGTGCCAGCAGCCTCGACGGCCCTGAAAAACTGTTTTTT
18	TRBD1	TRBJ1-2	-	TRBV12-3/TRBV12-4	CASSSSWDSLSAHYGYTF	TGTGCCAGCAGTTCCTCCTGGGACAGCTTATCTGCCCACTATGGCTACACCTTC
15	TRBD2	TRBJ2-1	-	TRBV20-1	CSARTSGGSYNEQFF	TGCAGTGCTAGAACTAGCGGGGGTTCCTACAATGAGCAGTTCTTC
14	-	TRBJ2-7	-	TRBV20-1	CSAISYGSSYEQYF	TGCAGTGCTATTAGCTACGGGAGCTCCTACGAGCAGTACTTC
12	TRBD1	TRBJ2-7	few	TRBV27	CASSTTGDEQYF	TGTGCCAGCAGTACGACAGGGGACGAGCAGTACTTC
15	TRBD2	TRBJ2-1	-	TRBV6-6	CASSYSDGGRDEQFF	TGCGCCAGCAGTTACTCAGATGGCGGGAGGGATGAGCAGTTCTTC
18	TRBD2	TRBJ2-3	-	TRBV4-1	CASSQDRGDLAGVDTQYF	TGCGCCAGCAGCCAAGATAGGGGAGATCTAGCGGGAGTGGATACGCAGTATTTT
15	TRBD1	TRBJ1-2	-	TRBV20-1	CSARVGDSSSDGYTF	TGCAGTGCTAGAGTAGGGGACAGCTCCTCCGATGGCTACACCTTC
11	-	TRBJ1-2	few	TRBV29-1	CSVIRDYGYTF	TGCAGCGTCATCAGGGACTATGGCTACACCTTC
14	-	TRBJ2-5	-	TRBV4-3	CASSQDGVSNEQYF	TGCGCCAGCAGCCAAGATGGGGTCAGCAATGAGCAGTACTTC
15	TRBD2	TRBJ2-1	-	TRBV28	CASSLLSGEQETQFF	TGTGCCAGCAGTTTATTGAGCGGGGAACAAGAGACCCAGTTCTTC
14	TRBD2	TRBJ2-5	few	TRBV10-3	CAISDGTSAETQYF	TGTGCCATCAGTGACGGGACTAGCGCAGAGACCCAGTACTTC
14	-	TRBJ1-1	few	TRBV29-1	CSVRKTGPNTEAFF	TGCAGCGTAAGAAAGACAGGACCGAACACTGAAGCTTTCTTT
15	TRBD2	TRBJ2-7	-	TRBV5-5	CASSSTSGFSYEQYF	TGTGCCAGCAGCTCGACTAGCGGCTTTTCCTACGAGCAGTACTTC
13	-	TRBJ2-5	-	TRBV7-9	CASRRRSQETQYF	TGTGCCAGCAGGAGGCGGTCTCAAGAGACCCAGTACTTC
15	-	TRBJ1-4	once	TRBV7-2	CASSQAGSTNEKLFF	TGTGCCAGCAGTCAAGCCGGGTCAACTAATGAAAAACTGTTTTTT
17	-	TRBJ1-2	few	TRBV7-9	CASSLGSGKDAHYGYTF	TGTGCCAGCAGCTTAGGGTCGGGGAAGGATGCTCACTATGGCTACACCTTC
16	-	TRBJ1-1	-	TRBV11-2	CASSSRRQAWGTEAFF	TGTGCCAGCAGCTCGCGCCGGCAGGCCTGGGGCACTGAAGCTTTCTTT
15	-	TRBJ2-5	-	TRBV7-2	CASSLSAGYQETQYF	TGTGCCAGCAGCTTATCGGCGGGATATCAAGAGACCCAGTACTTC